This TCR beta chain is drawn from a study of siplizumab effects on memory and regulatory T cells. Whole-study results and caveats: Mappable alloreactive CD4+ clones were on average approximately 70% Treg-derived with siplizumab, around 25% in controls.

A word on this clone: Its antigen is unknown.

The repertoire was sequenced with immunoSEQ multiplex PCR; TCRdb's copy has only in-frame clones and lacks some. The sample lists some 100,000 clones, roughly 93% occurring once. With 10 bases removed from V and 6 bases from J, the gap between germline ends came to 16 bases. The CDR3 has 14 residues. The germline CDR1 and CDR2 sequences are SNHLY and FYNNEI. The origin of this receptor is a human donor in good health. Specimen: CD8+ T cells sorted from blood. The gene calls are TRBV2 and TRBJ1-6; the D gene is possibly TRBD1 (5 bases). The CDR3, as DNA: TGTGCCACCCGGCCTTGGGACCTTAATTCACCCCTCCACTTT. This translates into CATRPWDLNSPLHF.